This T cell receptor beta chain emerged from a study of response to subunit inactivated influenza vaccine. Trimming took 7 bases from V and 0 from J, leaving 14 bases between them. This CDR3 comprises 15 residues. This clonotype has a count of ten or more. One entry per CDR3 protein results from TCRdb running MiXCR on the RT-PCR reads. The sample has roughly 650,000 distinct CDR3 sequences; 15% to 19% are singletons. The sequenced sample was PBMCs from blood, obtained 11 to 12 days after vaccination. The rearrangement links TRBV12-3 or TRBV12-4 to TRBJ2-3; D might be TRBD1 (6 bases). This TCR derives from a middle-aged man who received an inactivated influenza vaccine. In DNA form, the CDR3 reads TGTGCCAGCACCTTCGGACAGCTAAGCACAGATACGCAGTATTTT. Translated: CASTFGQLSTDTQYF.